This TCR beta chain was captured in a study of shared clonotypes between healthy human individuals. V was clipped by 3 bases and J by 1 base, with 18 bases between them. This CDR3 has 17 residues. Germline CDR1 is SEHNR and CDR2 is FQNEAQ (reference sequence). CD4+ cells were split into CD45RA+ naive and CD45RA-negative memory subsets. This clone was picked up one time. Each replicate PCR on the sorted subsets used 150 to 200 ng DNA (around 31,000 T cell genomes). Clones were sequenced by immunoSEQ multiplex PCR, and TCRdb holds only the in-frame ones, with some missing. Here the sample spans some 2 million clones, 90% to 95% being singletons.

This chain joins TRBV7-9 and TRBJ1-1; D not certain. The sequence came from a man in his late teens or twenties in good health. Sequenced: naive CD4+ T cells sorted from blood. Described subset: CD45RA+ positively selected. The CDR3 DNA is TGTGCCAGCAGCTTGACCGGGCGCGGTCTCACGAACACTGAAGCTTTCTTT. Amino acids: CASSLTGRGLTNTEAFF.